This T cell receptor (beta chain) came from a study of T-cell memory formation after mild COVID-19. Study-level findings and limits: Clones that contracted from day 15 to 85 had balanced CD4/CD8; later expanders were CD4+ biased. The study detected some responding clones in pre-infection memory, suggesting cross-reactive memory joined.

V gave up 5 bases and J gave up 6 bases, with 17 bases separating them. The CDR3 length is 15 residues. The germline V gene encodes CDR1 SEHNR and CDR2 FQNEAQ (reference sequence). After 5'RACE with constant-segment primers, TCR alpha and TCR beta cDNA libraries carrying sample barcodes and UMIs were obtained. TCRdb reprocessed the 5' RACE reads via MiXCR and lists one record per CDR3 protein. This table holds about 320,000 distinct CDR3 sequences, roughly an eighth found once. A few counts support this clonotype. Its antigen remains unidentified. The sequenced material came from PBMCs or a T cell subset sorted from them (not recorded which). The sequence derives from a man younger than 35 who had mild COVID-19 (a few samples of this study predate the infection). Cell type and time point are not known. The chain has TRBV7-9 and TRBJ2-1, with a tentative D call TRBD1 (6 bases). The CDR3 is CASSINRAVSNEQFF. DNA for the CDR3: TGTGCCAGCAGCATTAACAGGGCGGTCTCCAATGAGCAGTTCTTC. Filled out from reference TRBV7-9 and TRBJ2-1, the complete variable domain reads DTGVSQNPRHKITKRGQNVTFRCDPISEHNRLYWYRQTLGQGPEFLTYFQNEAQLEKSRLLSDRFSAERPKGSFSTLEIQRTEQGDSAMYLCASSINRAVSNEQFFGPGTRLTVL.